This entry lists 29 T cell receptor beta chains sequenced from one sample in a study of blood T cell repertoires in COVID-19. TCRdb keeps only in-frame clones here, not all; method: immunoSEQ multiplex PCR. This table holds 200,000 or so clones, approximately 82% found once. The specimen sequenced was peripheral blood. All receptors come from a human donor with acute or convalescent COVID-19. The donor label of this sample is uncertain.

There are a few counts of this clone. This chain links TRBV7-3 with TRBJ1-1; perhaps TRBD1 as D (5 bases). The V end lost 0 bases, the J end lost 1 base, and 18 bases lay between the germline ends. Germline loops: CDR1 SGHTA, CDR2 FQGTGA. This CDR3 is 18 amino acids long. The CDR3 protein is CASSLTPGRASTNTEAFF. The CDR3, as DNA: TGTGCCAGCAGCTTAACCCCGGGCAGGGCGAGTACGAACACTGAAGCTTTCTTT. The full variable domain, rest sourced from reference TRBV7-3 and TRBJ1-1, is GAGVSQTPSNKVTEKGKYVELRCDPISGHTALYWYRQSLGQGPEFLIYFQGTGAADDSGLPNDRFFAVRPEGSVSTLKIQRTERGDSAVYLCASSLTPGRASTNTEAFFGQGTRLTVV.

The V call is TRBV27, the J call TRBJ1-1, with 8 bases aligning to TRBD1. Looked up from germline, CDR1 is MNHEY and CDR2 is SMNVEV (reference sequence). Trimming took 9 bases from V and 8 from J; bases not matched to a gene: 14. The CDR3 is 14 residues long. The CDR3 here is CASALFWGQVEAFF. The CDR3 nucleotides are TGTGCCAGTGCTTTATTCTGGGGACAGGTCGAAGCTTTCTTT.

This clone appeared many times. Other DNA sequences of this sample code for an identical CDR3. This chain connects TRBV29-1 to TRBJ2-2, with TRBD1 matching over 9 bases. Trimming took 4 bases from V and 5 from J; bases not matched to a gene: 8. Germline V gene sequence: CDR1 SQVTM, CDR2 ANQGSEA. The CDR3 has 15 residues. CDR3 loop: CSVGRGQGWTGELFF. The CDR3 DNA follows: TGCAGCGTTGGGAGGGGACAGGGATGGACCGGGGAGCTGTTTTTT.

The rearrangement uses TRBV6-5 and TRBJ2-1; TRBD2 matches 7 bases. The CDR3 spans 15 residues. Trimming took 0 bases from V and 2 from J; bases not matched to a gene: 1. CDR1 is MNHEY and CDR2 is SVGAGI in the germline V gene. CDR3 nucleotides: TGTGCCAGCAGTTACTCGACTAGCCCCTACAATGAGCAGTTCTTC. Its translation: CASSYSTSPYNEQFF.

The chain combines TRBV9 with TRBJ1-2, with D maybe TRBD1 (5 bases). The CDR3 has 13 residues. CDR1 SGDLS and CDR2 YYNGEE come from the germline V gene. V was shortened by 1 base and J by 6 bases, with 10 bases between the two germline ends. The CDR3 sequence is CASSVLAGNGYTF. Here the CDR3 DNA reads TGTGCCAGCAGCGTATTGGCAGGGAATGGCTACACCTTC.

The count of this clone is one. The chain joins TRBV5-1 to TRBJ2-1; TRBD2 matches at 9 bases. Germline CDR1 reads SGHRS; CDR2 reads YFSETQ. V lost 2 bases to trimming and J lost 6 bases; unmatched junction nucleotides: 6. The CDR3 has 15 residues. CDR3 nucleotide sequence: TGCGCCAGCAGCTTTCTAGCGGGACCCGCCAATGAGCAGTTCTTC. Amino acid sequence: CASSFLAGPANEQFF.

The gene calls are TRBV29-1 and TRBJ1-2; possible D gene TRBD1, 6 bases. Germline CDR1 and CDR2: SQVTM and ANQGSEA. The CDR3 loop spans 13 amino acids. The V end lost 6 bases, the J end lost 4 bases, and 15 bases lay between the germline ends. This CDR3 reads CSVRADSPYGYTF. The CDR3 DNA reads TGCAGCGTCAGAGCGGACAGCCCCTATGGCTACACCTTC. The full variable domain, its missing parts supplied by reference TRBV29-1 and TRBJ1-2, is SAVISQKPSRDICQRGTSLTIQCQVDSQVTMMFWYRQQPGQSLTLIATANQGSEATYESGFVIDKFPISRPNLTFSTLTVSNMSPEDSSIYLCSVRADSPYGYTFGSGTRLTVV.

The rearrangement uses TRBV19 and TRBJ2-7; 9 positions agree with TRBD1. V trimming: 4 bases; J trimming: 5 bases; junction bases outside the gene matches: 6. This CDR3 is built from 14 residues. CDR1 and CDR2 from the germline V gene are LNHDA and SQIVND (reference sequence). CDR3 amino acids: CASSTTGGRDEQYF. The CDR3 DNA follows: TGTGCCAGTAGTACGACAGGGGGGCGGGACGAGCAGTACTTC.

This clone was seen a single time. V and J are TRBV25-1 and TRBJ2-5; 8 bases are shared with TRBD1. Germline loops: CDR1 MGHDK, CDR2 SYGVNS. The V and J ends lost 3 bases and 4 bases, in that order; junction bases with no gene match: 4. CDR3 length equals 14 residues. The CDR3 nucleotides are TGTGCCAGCAGTGATACCAGGGGGCGAGAGACCCAGTACTTC. Encoded protein: CASSDTRGRETQYF.

V usage is TRBV14 and J usage is TRBJ1-2, with D tentatively TRBD1 (5 bases). In germline, CDR1 is SGHDN, CDR2 FVKESK. Trimming left V 0 bases short and J 4 bases short, with 12 bases between. The length of the CDR3 is 15 residues. Here the CDR3 DNA reads TGTGCCAGCAGCCAAGAGGGGCCAGGTATCTATGGCTACACCTTC. Encoded protein: CASSQEGPGIYGYTF.

The chain is built from TRBV19 and TRBJ1-6, with a possible D match to TRBD1 (6 bases). Germline CDR1 is LNHDA and CDR2 is SQIVND (reference sequence). The V end was cut by 8 bases, the J end by 10 bases, with 21 bases between. The CDR3 length is 15 residues. The CDR3 sequence is CASGETGVSRSPLHF. The CDR3 DNA reads TGTGCCAGTGGAGAGACAGGTGTAAGTCGATCACCCCTCCACTTT.

The V and J genes are TRBV5-6 and TRBJ1-1, with D perhaps TRBD1 (6 bases). The V and J ends lost 4 bases and 7 bases respectively, with 8 bases between them. The CDR3 spans 11 residues. Germline V CDR1 and CDR2: SGHDT, YYEEEE. CDR3 sequence: CASSRTVEAFF. The CDR3 DNA is TGTGCCAGCAGCCGGACAGTTGAAGCTTTCTTT.

The rearrangement links TRBV9 to TRBJ1-2, with D maybe TRBD1 (6 bases). Per germline, CDR1 SGDLS and CDR2 YYNGEE. CDR3 length: 15 amino acids. Between the trimmed V and J ends, which lost 4 bases and 8 bases, there was a span of 21 bases. Written as DNA, the CDR3 is TGTGCCAGCAGCACCCCTAGGAGCCAGGGACACGGCTACACCTTC. Protein: CASSTPRSQGHGYTF.

The chain combines TRBV6-5 with TRBJ2-5; D is unresolved. Germline values: CDR1 MNHEY, CDR2 SVGAGI. V was clipped by 3 bases and J by 1 base, with 6 bases between them. The CDR3 covers 13 residues. The DNA for the CDR3 is TGTGCCAGCAGTTATTCCCTCCAAGAGACCCAGTACTTC. Translating it yields CASSYSLQETQYF.

V is TRBV7-8 and J is TRBJ2-3, with 10 bases identical to TRBD2. Germline CDR1 reads SGHVS; CDR2 reads FQNEAQ. This CDR3 is 15 amino acids long. Unmatched junction bases numbered 10, after V lost 5 bases and J lost 8 bases. DNA of the CDR3: TGTGCCAGCAGCCCCCCAGCGGGAGGGCCGGTTACGCAGTATTTT. Protein: CASSPPAGGPVTQYF.

This sequence joins TRBV30 and TRBJ1-5; D possibly corresponds to TRBD1 (5 bases). V lost 0 bases to trimming and J lost 2 bases, with 8 bases between them. CDR1 is GTSNPN and CDR2 is SVGIG in the germline V gene (reference sequence). This CDR3 has 14 amino acids. DNA for the CDR3: TGTGCCTGGAGTGTCAGGGCCCGCAATCAGCCCCAGCATTTT. It encodes CAWSVRARNQPQHF.

CDR3: CASTRENSYNEQFF. CDR3 coding DNA: TGTGCCAGCACCCGGGAAAACTCCTACAATGAGCAGTTCTTC. The rearrangement joins TRBV5-4 to TRBJ2-1, with D possibly TRBD2 on 5 matching bases. There are 14 residues in the CDR3. The V end lost 6 bases, the J end lost 0 bases, and 10 bases lay between the germline ends. Germline V CDR1 and CDR2: SGHNT, YYREEE (reference sequence).

The gene calls are TRBV6-2 or TRBV6-3 and TRBJ2-7; the match to TRBD1 covers 12 bases. The germline V gene encodes CDR1 MNHEY and CDR2 SVGEGT. Trimming at V came to 5 bases and at J to 5 bases, leaving 7 bases not matched to a gene. The CDR3 sequence is 15 residues long. This CDR3 is CASSPTGQGADEQYF. CDR3 DNA: TGTGCCAGCAGTCCAACGGGACAGGGGGCAGACGAGCAGTACTTC.

The CDR3 DNA reads TGTGCCAGCAGCGTGGGGGGAACAGATACGCAGTATTTT. Residues: CASSVGGTDTQYF. The chain recombines TRBV6-5 with TRBJ2-3; tentative D call: TRBD2 (6 bases). This CDR3 has 13 amino acids. The germline gives CDR1 MNHEY, CDR2 SVGAGI. The V and J ends lost 6 bases and 3 bases respectively, with 10 bases between them.

The CDR3 region is CASSRLAGVVAYNEQFF. CDR3 sequence (DNA): TGTGCCAGCAGTCGCCTCGCCGGGGTGGTCGCCTACAATGAGCAGTTCTTC. The chain links TRBV11-2 to TRBJ2-1, with D tentatively TRBD2 (5 bases). Germline CDR1 and CDR2: SGHAT and FQNNGV. This CDR3 spans 17 amino acids. The V end was cut by 6 bases, the J end by 2 bases, with 20 bases between. Together with reference TRBV11-2 and TRBJ2-1, the CDR3 gives the full variable domain: EAGVAQSPRYKIIEKRQSVAFWCNPISGHATLYWYQQILGQGPKLLIQFQNNGVVDDSQLPKDRFSAERLKGVDSTLKIQPAKLEDSAVYLCASSRLAGVVAYNEQFFGPGTRLTVL.

V and J are TRBV19 and TRBJ1-2; no definite D call. CDR1 is LNHDA and CDR2 is SQIVND in the germline V gene (reference sequence). The CDR3 has 11 amino acids. V was cut by 5 bases and J by 5 bases, with 6 bases left in between. The CDR3 region is CASSSSYGYTF. The CDR3, as DNA: TGTGCCAGTAGTTCCAGTTATGGCTACACCTTC.

The chain has TRBV10-3 and TRBJ2-5, with TRBD1 matching over 7 bases. This CDR3 contains 12 residues. The V and J ends lost 8 bases and 4 bases, in that order; junction bases with no gene match: 4. CDR1 ENHRY and CDR2 SYGVKD come from the germline V gene. The CDR3 region has the DNA TGTGCCATCTCGACAGGGCGAGAGACCCAGTACTTC. Translation: CAISTGRETQYF.

The V gene is TRBV28, the J gene TRBJ2-7; TRBD1 agrees at 7 bases. The CDR3 consists of 14 residues. Germline CDR1 and CDR2: MDHEN and SYDVKM. After removal of 4 bases from V and 2 bases from J, the junction contained 5 bases not matched to a gene. The DNA of the CDR3 is TGTGCCAGCAGTTCACCCCAGGGGGCCTACGAGCAGTACTTC. It yields the protein CASSSPQGAYEQYF.

V and J are TRBV19 and TRBJ2-1; tentative D call: TRBD2 (6 bases). Germline loops: CDR1 LNHDA, CDR2 SQIVND (reference sequence). This CDR3 is 15 amino acids long. V lost 3 bases to trimming and J lost 0 bases, with 9 bases between them. CDR3 sequence reads: CASSMWGDSYNEQFF. In DNA, the CDR3 is TGTGCCAGTAGTATGTGGGGGGACTCCTACAATGAGCAGTTCTTC.

The chain links TRBV4-1 to TRBJ2-7, with 7 positions matching TRBD1. This CDR3 contains 13 residues. The J segment lost 3 bases and the V segment lost 4 bases, leaving 3 bases of the junction unmatched. Germline V gene data show CDR1 as MGHRA and CDR2 as YSYEKL. The CDR3 DNA reads TGCGCCAGCAGCCGGGGGACAGACTACGAGCAGTACTTC. Residues: CASSRGTDYEQYF.

The chain carries TRBV15 and TRBJ2-1, with 15 bases identical to TRBD2. Trimming took 3 bases from V and 7 from J; bases not matched to a gene: 1. Per the germline V gene, CDR1 is LNHNV and CDR2 is YYDKDF (reference sequence). This CDR3 is built from 15 residues. The CDR3 sequence: CATSSGTSGGNEQFF. The CDR3 bases are TGTGCCACCAGCAGCGGGACTAGCGGGGGGAATGAGCAGTTCTTC.

Details on this clone: Within the sample, other DNA sequences also encode this same CDR3. The V gene is TRBV30, the J gene TRBJ1-1, with D perhaps matching TRBD1 (6 bases). The CDR3 runs 13 residues. CDR1 and CDR2 (germline): GTSNPN, SVGIG (reference sequence). The V and J ends lost 5 bases and 1 base respectively, with 11 bases between them. The CDR3 sequence: CAWGGQKNTEAFF. The CDR3 bases are TGTGCCTGGGGTGGACAGAAGAACACTGAAGCTTTCTTT.

The genes are TRBV6-6 and TRBJ2-6; 8 bases map to TRBD2. The trim removed 8 bases at V and 4 bases at J, leaving 4 bases unmatched. CDR3 length: 14 residues. Germline V gene lookup returns CDR1 MNHNY and CDR2 SVGAGI (reference sequence). The CDR3 region is CASRGGSGANVLTF. The CDR3 nucleotides read TGTGCCAGCCGGGGGGGATCCGGGGCCAACGTCCTGACTTTC.

The rearrangement joins TRBV5-1 to TRBJ2-5, with D unresolved. This CDR3 has 14 amino acids. The germline CDR1 and CDR2 sequences are SGHRS and YFSETQ. The V gene lost 0 bases and the J gene lost 5 bases, with 11 bases spanning the gap. CDR3 region: CASSLASSRETQYF. Here the CDR3 DNA reads TGCGCCAGCAGCTTGGCCTCTTCCCGGGAGACCCAGTACTTC. The whole variable domain, remainder taken from reference TRBV5-1 and TRBJ2-5, is KAGVTQTPRYLIKTRGQQVTLSCSPISGHRSVSWYQQTPGQGLQFLFEYFSETQRNKGNFPGRFSGRQFSNSRSEMNVSTLELGDSALYLCASSLASSRETQYFGPGTRLLVL.